These T cell receptor beta chains were read from a single sample in a study of blood T cell repertoires in COVID-19. The data were produced by immunoSEQ multiplex PCR, yet TCRdb's version contains in-frame clones alone and is incomplete. The sample records 150,000 to 180,000 clones, roughly 88% being singletons. Specimen: peripheral blood. These receptors all stem from a man in his 60s with COVID-19, enrolled during active disease. Both conserved end residues are part of each CDR3. The order of the fields is V gene, J gene, D gene, clone size, CDR3 DNA, CDR3 protein. A D gene is named only where the DNA matches it firmly. A row's size may be missing; if present it is once, few, many or a size class.

v_call: TRBV28
j_call: TRBJ2-1
d_call: .
clone_size: few
cdr3_nt: TGTGCCAGCAGTTCACGGACAGATCAAAGTCGGCTGTTCTTC
cdr3_aa: CASSSRTDQSRLFF

v_call: TRBV15
j_call: TRBJ1-5
d_call: .
clone_size: few
cdr3_nt: TGTGCCACCAGCAGCCCCCCGGGTTCCCAGCATTTT
cdr3_aa: CATSSPPGSQHF

v_call: TRBV11-2
j_call: TRBJ1-4
d_call: .
clone_size: once
cdr3_nt: TGTGCCAGCAGCCGGGTGGAAACATTTAATGAAAAACTGTTTTTT
cdr3_aa: CASSRVETFNEKLFF

v_call: TRBV6-5
j_call: TRBJ1-2
d_call: .
clone_size: .
cdr3_nt: TGTGCCAGCAGTTACTCGGGTAGGGGCGAACTCGGCTACACCTTC
cdr3_aa: CASSYSGRGELGYTF

v_call: TRBV10-3
j_call: TRBJ2-3
d_call: .
clone_size: .
cdr3_nt: TGTGCCATCAGTGAAGGCGGCAGCACAGATACGCAGTATTTT
cdr3_aa: CAISEGGSTDTQYF

v_call: TRBV4-2
j_call: TRBJ2-3
d_call: TRBD2
clone_size: .
cdr3_nt: TGTGCCAGCAGCCAAGAGTCTAGCGGAAGCACAGATACGCAGTATTTT
cdr3_aa: CASSQESSGSTDTQYF

v_call: TRBV4-2
j_call: TRBJ2-7
d_call: TRBD2
clone_size: few
cdr3_nt: TGTGCCAGCAGCCAAGATATTACTAGCGGGTTCTACGAGCAGTACTTC
cdr3_aa: CASSQDITSGFYEQYF

v_call: TRBV9
j_call: TRBJ2-7
d_call: TRBD2
clone_size: .
cdr3_nt: TGTGCCAGCAGCGCGTACGAGGGAGGGCAGGGAAGATCTGACGAGCAGTACTTC
cdr3_aa: CASSAYEGGQGRSDEQYF

v_call: TRBV19
j_call: TRBJ2-2
d_call: TRBD2
clone_size: .
cdr3_nt: TGTGCCAGTAAGGTACTAGCGGGAAGTACGAACACCGGGGAGCTGTTTTTT
cdr3_aa: CASKVLAGSTNTGELFF

v_call: TRBV3-1/TRBV3-2
j_call: TRBJ1-1
d_call: .
clone_size: .
cdr3_nt: TGTGCCAGCAGCCAAGGTTCATCGGGAAACGCTGAAGCTTTCTTT
cdr3_aa: CASSQGSSGNAEAFF

v_call: TRBV2
j_call: TRBJ1-2
d_call: .
clone_size: .
cdr3_nt: TGTGCCAGCATCAGGACAGAGACCGGCTACACCTTC
cdr3_aa: CASIRTETGYTF